The sequence of this T cell receptor (beta chain) was determined in a study of shared clonotypes between healthy human individuals. CD8 cells classed as naive were CD45RO-negative and positively selected for CCR7, excluding terminally differentiated effector memory CD45RA+ cells. The CDR3 totals 13 residues. Per the germline V gene, CDR1 is SQVTM and CDR2 is ANQGSEA. J lost 1 base, V lost 7 bases, and 7 bases had no gene match. Clones were sequenced by immunoSEQ multiplex PCR, and TCRdb holds only the in-frame ones, with some missing. This table holds 630,000 or so clones, roughly 98% found once. V usage is TRBV29-1 and J usage is TRBJ2-7, with 7 bases aligning to TRBD1. This sequence was found in a man in his thirties or forties in good health. Material for sequencing was naive CD8+ T cells sorted from blood. CDR3 sequence reads: CSAMTGSSYEQYF. The CDR3 coding sequence is TGCAGCGCTATGACAGGGAGTTCCTACGAGCAGTACTTC.